The following is a TCR beta chain sequence with its context. The antigen is not known. Isolated RNA was reverse transcribed into cDNA used as the sequencing template. The method was immunoSEQ multiplex PCR; TCRdb's version includes in-frame clones alone and lacks a portion of them. The sample carries tens of thousands of clones, around 80% recorded once. Cell sorting on a FACSAria was used to separate CD4+ and CD8+ T cells from the PBMCs. The data stem from a study of CD8+ T cells in alopecia areata. Whole-study results and caveats: In patients, TCRs were shared less clearly than in mice, and HLA may possibly be involved.

Sequenced sample: NKG2D-low CD8+ T cells sorted from blood. The clonotype originates from a human donor with alopecia areata.

In DNA form, the CDR3 reads TGCGCCAGCAGCCAAGGGAGGTCCCAAGAGACCCAGTACTTC. Its protein is CASSQGRSQETQYF. This chain joins TRBV4-1 and TRBJ2-5; D might be TRBD2 (5 bases). V gave up 1 base and J gave up 1 base, with 7 bases separating them. Germline-derived CDR1 and CDR2 are MGHRA and YSYEKL. CDR3 length: 14 amino acids.